The source of this TCR beta chain is a study of blood T cell repertoires in COVID-19. About the research overall: Whether acute or convalescent, the COVID-19 samples came from the United States, Italy and Spain. Nucleic acid was either cDNA or gDNA, and it came from T cells, B-cell-depleted T cells, or PBMCs.

There are 13 residues in the CDR3. In germline, CDR1 is SGHNT, CDR2 YYREEE (reference sequence). Between the trimmed V and J ends, which lost 6 bases and 6 bases, there was a span of 16 bases. The table lists this clone with a count of one. In the original processing: Counts of nucleated cells, estimated from reference gene primer amplification, were obtained. The table came from immunoSEQ multiplex PCR; TCRdb's copy has only in-frame clones and leaves some out. V, J and clone size were drawn from that table, and D and trimming were deduced from the DNA. This sample has approximately 70,000 clones, with approximately 86% found just once.

This chain connects TRBV5-4 to TRBJ2-7; D gene ambiguous. The sequence came from a man aged 70 or older with active COVID-19. Source material: peripheral blood. CDR3 protein: CASTPLGAPEQYF. CDR3 bases: TGTGCCAGCACCCCCTTAGGAGCGCCCGAGCAGTACTTC.